The 29 T cell receptor beta chains below all came from one sample that was sequenced in a study of response to subunit inactivated influenza vaccine (dated by TCRdb to 2017 to 2018). The library relied on RT-PCR. Data came from an Illumina HiSeq 2500. TCRdb reanalyzed the raw reads on its own, using fastp at Q25 for trimming and MiXCR for clone calling, and kept in-frame beta chains. Here each entry gathers all rows of one CDR3 protein and keeps the most common genes and DNA. The sample table contains just under 550,000 distinct CDR3 sequences; only one count was recorded for approximately 22% of them. Approximately 3% of the sample rests with the top ten. This sample also appeared in a second study, on T cells expressing NK-cell markers. Reported in the second study: The TCR beta cDNA libraries were made using 5'RACE template switching, a step that added both a universal primer site and unique molecular identifiers.

The sample consisted of CD4+ T cells sorted from PBMCs, taken roughly 12 days after vaccination. Source of these receptors: a man aged 50 to 59 who received an inactivated influenza vaccine. Donor details come from another sample of the same person, matched by shared clones.

The chain couples TRBV9 to TRBJ2-5; TRBD2 agrees at 12 bases. Trimming at V came to 4 bases and at J to 5 bases, leaving 12 bases not matched to a gene. The CDR3 has 17 residues. Per germline, CDR1 SGDLS and CDR2 YYNGEE. CDR3 loop: CASSLYGLAGSRETQYF. Here the CDR3 DNA reads TGTGCCAGCAGCCTTTATGGACTAGCGGGGAGCAGGGAGACCCAGTACTTC.

The chain couples TRBV11-2 to TRBJ2-5; D unresolved. The germline V and J ends were trimmed by 1 base and 7 bases, with 16 bases remaining between them. The CDR3 consists of 15 residues. The germline V gene has CDR1 SGHAT and CDR2 FQNNGV. The CDR3 bases are TGTGCCAGCAGCTTAGTTTGGGCGGACCCAGGGACCCAGTACTTC. It translates to CASSLVWADPGTQYF.

The sample holds one count of this clonotype. The gene calls are TRBV5-1 and TRBJ2-7, with unresolved D. CDR1 SGHRS and CDR2 YFSETQ come from the germline V gene. The V end was cut by 0 bases, the J end by 4 bases, with 20 bases between. CDR3 length: 17 residues. The CDR3 region is CASSLGFRPLNHYEQYF. The CDR3 DNA reads as TGCGCCAGCAGCTTGGGGTTTAGACCTCTCAACCATTACGAGCAGTACTTC.

The rearrangement joins TRBV7-9 to TRBJ2-7; 9 positions match TRBD1. Germline V lookup: CDR1 SEHNR, CDR2 FQNEAQ (reference sequence). V dropped 1 base and J dropped 5; count of bases not matched to a gene: 3. The CDR3 spans 14 residues. The CDR3 sequence is CASSLDRGLDEQYF. The CDR3, as DNA: TGTGCCAGCAGCTTAGACAGGGGGCTGGACGAGCAGTACTTC.

The chain carries TRBV5-1 and TRBJ1-1; perhaps TRBD1 as D (5 bases). From germline, CDR1 is SGHRS and CDR2 YFSETQ. The CDR3 extends over 13 amino acids. Trimming cost V 4 bases and J 6 bases, with 13 bases left between them. CDR3 protein: CASSPGTLPEAFF. The CDR3 DNA reads TGCGCCAGCAGCCCCGGGACTCTACCTGAAGCTTTCTTT.

The chain is built from TRBV29-1 and TRBJ2-2; D possibly matches TRBD1 or TRBD2 (5 bases each). V lost 5 bases and J lost 0, with 10 bases in between. CDR1 is SQVTM and CDR2 is ANQGSEA in the germline V gene. The CDR3 runs to 14 residues. This CDR3 is CSVYVGANTGELFF. The CDR3 DNA sequence: TGCAGCGTTTACGTGGGGGCGAACACCGGGGAGCTGTTTTTT.

J is TRBJ2-3 and V is TRBV6-2 or TRBV6-3, with 7 bases identical to TRBD2. In germline, CDR1 is MNHEY, CDR2 SVGEGT. V shed 0 bases and J 4 bases; nucleotides not matched to a gene: 10. The CDR3 contains 17 residues. In nucleotides, the CDR3 is TGTGCCAGCAGTTACTCGATGTCGCTAGCGGAGGCAGATACGCAGTATTTT. Encoded protein: CASSYSMSLAEADTQYF.

The genes are TRBV20-1 and TRBJ2-3, with no clear D. Between the trimmed V and J ends, which lost 5 bases and 2 bases, there was a span of 14 bases. From germline, CDR1 is DFQATT and CDR2 SNEGSKA (reference sequence). CDR3 size: 14 residues. The CDR3 DNA reads as TGCAGTGCTTCTCCTCTTGGAACCACAGATACGCAGTATTTT. Amino acid sequence: CSASPLGTTDTQYF.

This clonotype was seen more than once but under ten times. The V call is TRBV14, the J call TRBJ2-7, with D possibly being TRBD2 (6 bases). The CDR3 is 15 residues long. V lost 5 bases and J 3 bases, leaving 17 bases between the germline ends. CDR1 and CDR2 from the germline V gene are SGHDN and FVKESK. Here the CDR3 reads CASSSGSRWGYEQYF. The CDR3 DNA reads as TGTGCCAGCAGCTCCGGGAGCAGGTGGGGCTACGAGCAGTACTTC.

V usage is TRBV7-2 and J usage is TRBJ1-2, with D possibly TRBD1 on 5 matching bases. Deletions cut 2 bases from V and 4 bases from J, with 14 bases between. Germline V gives CDR1 SGHTA, CDR2 FQGNSA. The CDR3 totals 15 residues. The CDR3 bases are TGTGCCAGCAGCTTATCGGCCAGGGAGGTCTATGGCTACACCTTC. This gives the protein CASSLSAREVYGYTF. The full variable domain, its missing parts supplied by reference TRBV7-2 and TRBJ1-2, is GAGVSQSPSNKVTEKGKDVELRCDPISGHTALYWYRQSLGQGLEFLIYFQGNSAPDKSGLPSDRFSAERTGGSVSTLTIQRTQQEDSAVYLCASSLSAREVYGYTFGSGTRLTVV.

This clonotype was recorded a few times. V gene TRBV6-2 or TRBV6-3 combines with J gene TRBJ2-1, with 15 bases fitting TRBD2. Germline V gene data show CDR1 as MNHEY and CDR2 as SVGEGT. The CDR3 totals 16 residues. J was trimmed by 7 bases and V by 5 bases; bases with no gene match: 6. The CDR3 loop reads CASSQRTSGRGNEQFF. CDR3 in DNA: TGTGCCAGCAGTCAGCGGACTAGCGGGAGGGGGAATGAGCAGTTCTTC.

The J gene is TRBJ2-2, the V gene TRBV7-2; a possible D gene is TRBD1 (6 bases). The CDR3 covers 16 residues. The germline V and J ends were trimmed by 8 bases and 3 bases, with 19 bases remaining between them. Looked up from germline, CDR1 is SGHTA and CDR2 is FQGNSA. CDR3 sequence (DNA): TGTGCCAGCCGCTCCCAGGGGATCTCCGACACCGGGGAGCTGTTTTTT. Its translation is CASRSQGISDTGELFF.

V usage is TRBV20-1 and J usage is TRBJ2-7, with D perhaps being TRBD1 or TRBD2 (5 bases each). Germline V gene lookup returns CDR1 DFQATT and CDR2 SNEGSKA (reference sequence). V lost 3 bases and J lost 5, with 29 bases in between. CDR3 length equals 18 residues. Here the CDR3 DNA reads TGCAGTGCTAGCAACATGGGGCTGGGGACGGTTTTTAGTGACGAGCAGTACTTC. This translates into CSASNMGLGTVFSDEQYF.

Ten or more counts support this clonotype. This chain connects TRBV5-1 to TRBJ2-1; D possibly corresponds to TRBD1 (6 bases). This CDR3 region has 13 residues. V lost 4 bases and J lost 9, with 14 bases in between. Germline CDR1 and CDR2: SGHRS and YFSETQ. The CDR3 nucleotides read TGCGCCAGCAGCCCTACGCAGGGGACTGAGCAGTTCTTC. This gives the protein CASSPTQGTEQFF.

V usage is TRBV6-5 and J usage is TRBJ2-1; TRBD2 matches 7 bases. Germline V gene sequence: CDR1 MNHEY, CDR2 SVGAGI. This CDR3 comprises 15 residues. Trimming removed 2 bases from V and 4 bases from J; junction bases left unmatched: 5. CDR3 coding DNA: TGTGCCAGCAGTTACGGGGAGGGTGCGTACAATGAGCAGTTCTTC. Protein product: CASSYGEGAYNEQFF.

This clonotype was detected a few times. The rearrangement uses TRBV20-1 and TRBJ2-7; 8 bases are shared with TRBD1. This CDR3 is built from 15 residues. Per germline, CDR1 DFQATT and CDR2 SNEGSKA (reference sequence). V shed 4 bases and J 2 bases; nucleotides not matched to a gene: 10. The CDR3 region has the DNA TGCAGTGCTACCGGACAGGGAGGTCCGGCCTACGAGCAGTACTTC. Protein sequence: CSATGQGGPAYEQYF.

V is TRBV5-1 and J is TRBJ1-3; 9 bases agree with TRBD1. The CDR3 consists of 15 residues. V lost 3 bases and J lost 4; bases outside the gene matches: 5. Germline CDR1 reads SGHRS; CDR2 reads YFSETQ. The CDR3 protein is CASSWGQGSGNTIYF. The CDR3 nucleotides read TGCGCCAGCAGCTGGGGACAGGGCTCAGGAAACACCATATATTTT.

The rearrangement uses TRBV20-1 and TRBJ2-1; possibly TRBD2 for D (6 bases). The V gene lost 5 bases and the J gene lost 0 bases, with 17 bases spanning the gap. The germline V gene has CDR1 DFQATT and CDR2 SNEGSKA (reference sequence). The CDR3 totals 16 residues. CDR3 residues: CSADSLAESSYNEQFF. In DNA form, the CDR3 reads TGCAGTGCTGATTCATTAGCGGAGAGCTCCTACAATGAGCAGTTCTTC.

The J gene is TRBJ2-2, the V gene TRBV3-1; D is uncertain. V lost 4 bases and J lost 2, with 5 bases in between. The germline CDR1 and CDR2 sequences are LGHDT and YNNKEL (reference sequence). CDR3 length: 13 residues. This CDR3 reads CASSRINTGELFF. CDR3 bases: TGTGCCAGCAGCCGAATAAACACCGGGGAGCTGTTTTTT.

The V gene is TRBV7-9, the J gene TRBJ2-5, with unresolved D. The CDR3 loop spans 13 amino acids. Germline V gene lookup returns CDR1 SEHNR and CDR2 FQNEAQ (reference sequence). V lost 1 base, J lost 8 bases, and 11 bases lay in between. The CDR3 sequence: CASSLGMESTQYF. The CDR3 region has the DNA TGTGCCAGCAGCTTAGGAATGGAGTCCACCCAGTACTTC.

This clonotype was observed a few times. The gene calls are TRBV7-3 and TRBJ2-2; TRBD2 matches at 15 bases. Per germline, CDR1 SGHTA and CDR2 FQGTGA. Trimming took 4 bases from V and 0 from J; bases not matched to a gene: 9. The CDR3 runs to 20 residues. CDR3 DNA: TGTGCCAGCAGCTCTGCCGGACTAGCGGGAGGGTTTTCGAACACCGGGGAGCTGTTTTTT. Residues: CASSSAGLAGGFSNTGELFF.

The chain couples TRBV30 to TRBJ2-1; D may be TRBD2 (6 bases). V was cut by 1 base and J by 6 bases, with 13 bases left in between. The CDR3 runs to 14 residues. The germline gives CDR1 GTSNPN, CDR2 SVGIG (reference sequence). As DNA, the CDR3 is TGTGCCTGGAGTGCCGTGCGGGGACTCAATGAGCAGTTCTTC. Translating it yields CAWSAVRGLNEQFF.

This clonotype has a handful of counts. V is TRBV28 and J is TRBJ1-4; D is unclear. This CDR3 spans 14 amino acids. In germline, CDR1 is MDHEN, CDR2 SYDVKM. The V gene lost 6 bases and the J gene lost 8 bases, with 16 bases spanning the gap. As DNA, the CDR3 is TGTGCCAGCAGACGGGCCCGGGAAGTCGAAAAACTGTTTTTT. It is translated as CASRRAREVEKLFF.

This clonotype appeared a few times. The gene calls are TRBV20-1 and TRBJ2-7; 7 bases are shared with TRBD2. Germline CDR1 is DFQATT and CDR2 is SNEGSKA (reference sequence). This CDR3 is 15 amino acids long. V gave up 2 bases and J gave up 0 bases; unmatched junction bases: 7. The CDR3 DNA is TGCAGTGCTAGAAATCCTAGCGGATTCTCCTACGAGCAGTACTTC. Its translation: CSARNPSGFSYEQYF.

The chain has TRBV29-1 and TRBJ1-4; D uncertain. There are 13 residues in the CDR3. Germline CDR1 SQVTM, CDR2 ANQGSEA. V was shortened by 7 bases and J by 6 bases, with 15 bases between the two germline ends. Written as DNA, the CDR3 is TGCAGCGCCGGTGGGAAGGCCCATGAAAAACTGTTTTTT. It specifies CSAGGKAHEKLFF.

The chain couples TRBV5-5 to TRBJ2-7, with D uncertain. Germline V gene sequence: CDR1 SGHKS, CDR2 YYEKEE (reference sequence). CDR3 size: 14 residues. With 1 base removed from V and 0 bases from J, the gap between germline ends came to 8 bases. In DNA, the CDR3 is TGTGCCAGCAGCTTGCCGCCTCGCTCCTACGAGCAGTACTTC. Protein product: CASSLPPRSYEQYF.

This clonotype was recorded a few times. J is TRBJ1-5 and V is TRBV6-2 or TRBV6-3; 7 bases are shared with TRBD1. Per germline, CDR1 MNHEY and CDR2 SVGEGT. Trimming took 2 bases from V and 3 from J; bases not matched to a gene: 7. CDR3 length equals 16 residues. This chain's CDR3 is CASSYRDSGPNQPQHF. In nucleotides, the CDR3 is TGTGCCAGCAGTTACAGGGACAGCGGCCCCAATCAGCCCCAGCATTTT.

This rearrangement joins TRBV18 to TRBJ1-1; D perhaps matches TRBD1 (6 bases). Germline V lookup: CDR1 KGHSH, CDR2 LQKENI. This CDR3 is 18 amino acids long. The V end was cut by 3 bases, the J end by 4 bases, with 24 bases between. CDR3 region: CASSPQKKPTGNVTEAFF. In nucleotides, the CDR3 is TGTGCCAGCTCACCCCAAAAAAAGCCCACAGGGAATGTCACTGAAGCTTTCTTT.

The V gene is TRBV7-9, the J gene TRBJ1-4; 8 bases fit TRBD1. Per the germline V gene, CDR1 is SEHNR and CDR2 is FQNEAQ (reference sequence). Trimming at V came to 5 bases and at J to 5 bases, leaving 7 bases not matched to a gene. This CDR3 region has 15 residues. CDR3 nucleotide sequence: TGTGCCAGCAGCGGCCAACAGGGGGAGAATGAAAAACTGTTTTTT. This gives the protein CASSGQQGENEKLFF.